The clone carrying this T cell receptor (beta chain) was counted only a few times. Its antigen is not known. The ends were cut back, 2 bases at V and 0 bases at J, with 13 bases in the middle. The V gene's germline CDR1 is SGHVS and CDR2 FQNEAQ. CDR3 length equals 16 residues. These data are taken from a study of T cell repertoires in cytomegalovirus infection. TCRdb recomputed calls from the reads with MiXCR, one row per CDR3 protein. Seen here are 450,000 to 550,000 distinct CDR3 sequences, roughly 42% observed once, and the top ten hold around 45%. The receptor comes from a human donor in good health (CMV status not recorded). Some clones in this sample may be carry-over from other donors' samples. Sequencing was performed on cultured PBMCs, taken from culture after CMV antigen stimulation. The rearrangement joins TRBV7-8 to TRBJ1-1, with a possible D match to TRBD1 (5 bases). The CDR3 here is CASSLYRPSMNTEAFF. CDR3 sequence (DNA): TGTGCCAGCAGCTTATACAGGCCGTCCATGAACACTGAAGCTTTCTTT.